The text below deals with one TCR beta chain. This entry comes from a study of shared clonotypes between healthy human individuals. This CDR3 comprises 13 residues. V dropped 4 bases and J dropped 1 base, with 7 bases sitting between them. Looked up from germline, CDR1 is MNHNY and CDR2 is SVGAGI (reference sequence). The data were produced by immunoSEQ multiplex PCR, yet TCRdb's version contains in-frame clones alone and is incomplete. Of about 2.3 million clones listed, approximately 95% are singletons. Sequenced: naive CD4+ T cells from PBMCs. This sample's subset: CD45RA+ positively selected. This receptor was identified in a man younger than 35 in good health. Some clones in this sample may be carry-over from other donors' samples. The V and J genes are TRBV6-6 and TRBJ1-1; D gene uncertain. The CDR3 coding sequence is TGTGCCAGCAGTTCTACCGGGAACACTGAAGCTTTCTTT. It specifies CASSSTGNTEAFF.